The clone carrying this TCR beta chain occurred a few times. Its cognate antigen is unknown. These data originate in a study of beta chain features in type 1 diabetes. Study summary: The patient and healthy donor groups were comparable for age, gender and cell yields.

Whole-study findings and limits: The influence of HLA type on TCRB rearrangement stayed undetermined. A greater similarity of naive, central memory and Treg TCRB repertoires was seen among patients than among healthy donors.

The CDR3 runs to 16 residues. With 3 bases removed from V and 1 base from J, the gap between germline ends came to 15 bases. In germline, CDR1 is SGHVS, CDR2 FQNEAQ. Sequenced material consisted of expressed TCRB transcripts (all of the isolated RNA was reverse transcribed). The assay was immunoSEQ multiplex PCR, and TCRdb's table has in-frame clones only and misses some. Of around 500,000 clones listed, more than 9.5% were seen once; the top ten hold approximately 0.045%. Input material: naive CD4+ T cells from blood. The sequence was collected from a woman between 18 and 30 years old in good health. The V call is TRBV7-8, the J call TRBJ2-5, with a possible D match to TRBD1 (6 bases). The CDR3 nucleotides are TGTGCCAGCAGCTTTGGATGGGGGCTAGCCCAAGAGACCCAGTACTTC. Its protein product is CASSFGWGLAQETQYF.